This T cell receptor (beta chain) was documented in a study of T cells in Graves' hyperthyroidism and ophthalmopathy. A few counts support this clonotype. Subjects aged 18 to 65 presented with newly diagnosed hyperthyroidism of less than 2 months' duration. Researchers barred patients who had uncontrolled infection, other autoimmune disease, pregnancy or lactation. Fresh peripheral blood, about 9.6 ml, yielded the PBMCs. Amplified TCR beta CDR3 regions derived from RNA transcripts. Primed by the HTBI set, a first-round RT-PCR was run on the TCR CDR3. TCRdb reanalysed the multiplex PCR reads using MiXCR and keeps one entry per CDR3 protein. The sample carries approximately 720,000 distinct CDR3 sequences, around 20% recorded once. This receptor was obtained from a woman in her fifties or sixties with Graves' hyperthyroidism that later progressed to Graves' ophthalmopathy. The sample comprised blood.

DNA for the CDR3: TGTGCCAGCAGCCAAGATCTACTAGCGGGGGGAAGCACGCAAGAGACCCAGTACTTC. Translation: CASSQDLLAGGSTQETQYF. V is TRBV4-2 and J is TRBJ2-5, with 12 bases that match TRBD2. The CDR3 runs 19 residues. Per germline, CDR1 LGHNA and CDR2 YNFKEQ. The V gene end was trimmed by 0 bases and the J gene end by 2 bases; junction bases not matched to a gene: 10.